Presented here are 3 T cell receptor beta chains from one specimen sequenced in a study of response to subunit inactivated influenza vaccine listed by TCRdb under 2018. Library creation used RT-PCR. Sequencing was performed on an Illumina HiSeq 2500. Using fastp trimming at Q25 and MiXCR clonotype assembly, TCRdb reanalyzed the public sequencing data and kept in-frame beta chains. CDR3 protein duplicates are merged, each entry listing the most common genes and DNA. In all, the sample holds about 540,000 distinct CDR3 sequences, and under 30% of those were seen once. About 2.8% of the sample is held by the ten biggest clonotypes. These data also featured in a second study, about T cells expressing NK-cell markers. The second publication reports: TCR beta cDNA libraries were made by 5'RACE template switching that added a universal primer site and unique molecular identifiers.

Sequenced material: CD4+ T cells sorted from PBMCs, taken 11 to 12 days after vaccination. These receptors originate from a man aged 45-65 years who received an inactivated influenza vaccine. Donor details come from another sample of the same person, matched by shared clones.

In this sample, this clonotype turned up many times. This chain links TRBV5-6 with TRBJ2-1; D gene ambiguous. The CDR3 has 13 residues. Deletions cut 3 bases from V and 4 bases from J, with 8 bases between. Germline V lookup: CDR1 SGHDT, CDR2 YYEEEE. The DNA for the CDR3 is TGTGCCAGCAGCTCGGACCTGTACAATGAGCAGTTCTTC. Translating gives CASSSDLYNEQFF.

This clonotype appeared many times. The chain carries TRBV6-6 and TRBJ1-1; D remains unclear. Germline-derived CDR1 and CDR2 are MNHNY and SVGAGI (reference sequence). The length of the CDR3 is 13 residues. The V and J ends lost 6 bases and 4 bases respectively, with 12 bases between them. The CDR3 DNA follows: TGTGCCAGCAGCCTTGGGCCCAGCACTGAAGCTTTCTTT. Its protein product is CASSLGPSTEAFF.

This clonotype has a handful of counts. The chain recombines TRBV4-1 with TRBJ1-5; 8 bases are shared with TRBD1. Germline V gene data show CDR1 as MGHRA and CDR2 as YSYEKL. V dropped 3 bases and J dropped 2; count of bases not matched to a gene: 3. CDR3 length equals 15 residues. The CDR3 DNA sequence: TGCGCCAGCAGCCAGAAGGACAGGGGCAATCAGCCCCAGCATTTT. It yields the protein CASSQKDRGNQPQHF.